Listed here are 9 T cell receptor beta chains from one sample, sequenced in a study of blood T cells in healthy people across ages. A second PCR of 7 to 11 cycles used a sample-barcoded 5' primer and a J-beta primer mix. TCRdb analysed the 5' RACE reads with MiXCR anew, one entry per CDR3 protein. In the table there are around 780,000 distinct CDR3 sequences, approximately 60% of which are singletons. The sample comprised blood. These receptors were taken from a middle-aged man in good health.

This sequence joins TRBV6-5 and TRBJ2-5, with D maybe TRBD1 (5 bases). Germline loops: CDR1 MNHEY, CDR2 SVGAGI. The CDR3 covers 14 residues. The V end lost 5 bases, the J end lost 1 base, and 11 bases lay between the germline ends. CDR3 in amino acids: CASSRPGFQETQYF. CDR3 nucleotides: TGTGCCAGCAGTCGACCAGGGTTCCAAGAGACCCAGTACTTC.

The rearrangement links TRBV12-3 or TRBV12-4 to TRBJ1-2; D may be TRBD1 (6 bases). V lost 6 bases, J lost 12 bases, and 20 bases lay in between. The CDR3 has 13 residues. The chain's CDR3 is CASSGPGHSVHTF. The CDR3 nucleotides are TGTGCCAGCAGCGGTCCGGGACACTCGGTTCACACCTTC.

V usage is TRBV6-5 and J usage is TRBJ2-2, with D possibly TRBD1 on 5 matching bases. Germline V gives CDR1 MNHEY, CDR2 SVGAGI. The CDR3 extends over 16 amino acids. V dropped 4 bases and J dropped 3 bases, with 15 bases sitting between them. The CDR3 protein is CASSLDTTGYTGELFF. In nucleotides, the CDR3 is TGTGCCAGCAGTTTGGACACCACGGGTTACACCGGGGAGCTGTTTTTT.

This clonotype was detected once. The chain uses TRBV3-1 and TRBJ2-5; 9 nucleotides align to TRBD1. With the DNA end fitting TRBJ2-7 better, the J assignment may be wrong. CDR1 is LGHDT and CDR2 is YNNKEL in the germline V gene (reference sequence). The CDR3 is 17 residues long. Here the CDR3 reads CASSQVLGQGSNYEQYF. The CDR3 DNA reads TGTGCCAGCAGCCAAGTTCTAGGACAGGGGTCTAACTACGAGCAGTACTTC.

This clonotype occurred a few times. The V call is TRBV27, the J call TRBJ1-5; D is unresolved. V lost 3 bases and J lost 4, with 7 bases in between. Germline-derived CDR1 and CDR2 are MNHEY and SMNVEV (reference sequence). The CDR3 consists of 13 residues. CDR3 nucleotide sequence: TGTGCCAGCAGTTTTGGAAGAAATCAGCCCCAGCATTTT. As protein: CASSFGRNQPQHF.

The CDR3 loop is CASKSIMTGELFF. The CDR3 coding sequence is TGTGCCAGCAAATCAATAATGACCGGGGAGCTGTTTTTT. The rearrangement links TRBV27 to TRBJ2-2, with D hard to call. The germline V and J ends were trimmed by 7 bases and 5 bases, with 11 bases remaining between them. Germline values: CDR1 MNHEY, CDR2 SMNVEV (reference sequence). This CDR3 is 13 amino acids long.

This clonotype came up a few times. The gene calls are TRBV29-1 and TRBJ2-1; tentatively, D is TRBD1 (6 bases). The CDR3 contains 12 residues. CDR1 and CDR2 (germline): SQVTM, ANQGSEA. V gave up 2 bases and J gave up 7 bases, with 9 bases separating them. CDR3 DNA sequence: TGCAGCGTTGAACAGGGGCTGAATGAGCAGTTCTTC. Protein sequence: CSVEQGLNEQFF.

The chain uses TRBV7-9 and TRBJ1-2; D might be TRBD1 (6 bases). CDR1 is SEHNR and CDR2 is FQNEAQ in the germline V gene (reference sequence). The CDR3 extends over 16 amino acids. The V gene lost 4 bases and the J gene lost 4 bases, with 19 bases spanning the gap. The CDR3 DNA reads TGTGCCAGCAGCTCCACCCGACAGGCCGGGTCCTATGGCTACACCTTC. Translating it yields CASSSTRQAGSYGYTF. Full variable domain (rest looked up from reference TRBV7-9 and TRBJ1-2): DTGVSQNPRHKITKRGQNVTFRCDPISEHNRLYWYRQTLGQGPEFLTYFQNEAQLEKSRLLSDRFSAERPKGSFSTLEIQRTEQGDSAMYLCASSSTRQAGSYGYTFGSGTRLTVV.

J is TRBJ2-3 and V is TRBV15; possibly TRBD2 for D (6 bases). V lost 0 bases and J 6 bases, leaving 13 bases between the germline ends. Per the germline V gene, CDR1 is LNHNV and CDR2 is YYDKDF (reference sequence). This CDR3 has 15 residues. The CDR3 loop reads CATSREDREADTQYF. CDR3 nucleotides: TGTGCCACCAGCAGAGAGGATAGGGAGGCGGATACGCAGTATTTT.